Shown below are 32 T cell receptor beta chains from a single sample sequenced in a study of breast tumors, draining lymph nodes, adjacent tissues. Axillary draining lymph nodes of breast cancer patients supplied the node samples. TCRdb called the multiplex PCR reads again in MiXCR, with one record for every CDR3 protein. The sample holds 270,000 or so distinct CDR3 sequences, 30% seen once. Sequencing input: axillary lymph node tissue. Receptor source: a female donor with breast cancer. Some clones in this sample may be carry-over from other donors' samples.

Only one count was recorded for this clonotype. A clone one base away is much larger, so this may be a read error. V usage is TRBV20-1 and J usage is TRBJ1-2, with 7 bases fitting TRBD1. Germline CDR1 reads DFQATT; CDR2 reads SNEGSKA (reference sequence). The CDR3 is 16 residues long. V shed 2 bases and J 4 bases; nucleotides not matched to a gene: 13. The CDR3 region is CSARRPGQVAGYGYTF. The CDR3 DNA reads TGCAGTGCTAGAAGACCTGGACAGGTTGCGGGCTATGGCTACACCTTC.

This clonotype was detected ten times or more. CDR3 sequence (DNA): TGTGCCAGCAGCGTAGAGGGGAGGGGAACCGGGGAGCTGTTTTTT. Translation: CASSVEGRGTGELFF. The chain recombines TRBV9 with TRBJ2-2, with 7 bases aligning to TRBD2. This CDR3 is 15 amino acids long. J lost 5 bases, V lost 0 bases, and 4 bases had no gene match. Germline assignment: CDR1 SGDLS and CDR2 YYNGEE.

This clonotype showed up many times. The rearrangement links TRBV5-1 to TRBJ1-2; TRBD1 is a possible D gene (6 bases). The CDR3 has 13 residues. The V gene's germline CDR1 is SGHRS and CDR2 YFSETQ. Trimming removed 4 bases from V and 8 bases from J, with 15 bases in between. CDR3 DNA sequence: TGCGCCAGCAGCCAAACCGAGGGGGGCGGCTACACCTTC. The encoded protein is CASSQTEGGGYTF.

Details on this clonotype: This may be a read error: a much more frequent sequence differs by one nucleotide. The genes are TRBV7-3 and TRBJ2-2; D is perhaps TRBD1 (7 bases). In germline, CDR1 is SGHTA, CDR2 FQGTGA. The CDR3 spans 16 residues. CDR3 residues: CASSRGGGFVAGGLFF. The CDR3 DNA follows: TGTGCCAGCAGCAGAGGGGGCGGGTTCGTTGCCGGGGGGCTGTTTTTT.

This clonotype has a count of ten or more. The rearrangement joins TRBV7-2 to TRBJ2-7, with 8 bases identical to TRBD2. The V and J ends lost 3 bases and 2 bases, in that order; junction bases with no gene match: 3. Germline-derived CDR1 and CDR2 are SGHTA and FQGNSA. The CDR3 runs 14 residues. The CDR3 bases are TGTGCCAGCAGCTTTACTAGCGGAACCTACGAGCAGTACTTC. As protein: CASSFTSGTYEQYF.

As for this clonotype: A much bigger clone sits one base away, suggesting this may be a read error. The chain couples TRBV5-1 to TRBJ2-1, with TRBD2 matching 10 bases. The CDR3 loop spans 16 amino acids. Germline loops: CDR1 SGHRS, CDR2 YFSETQ. This chain's CDR3 is CASSLTGLADYNGQFF. The CDR3 DNA follows: TGCGCCAGCAGCTTGACCGGACTAGCGGACTACAATGGGCAGTTCTTC.

This clonotype was observed a handful of times. This rearrangement joins TRBV20-1 to TRBJ1-1; a possible D gene is TRBD1 (6 bases). V was clipped by 5 bases and J by 0 bases, with 13 bases between them. The CDR3 totals 14 residues. Germline CDR1 DFQATT, CDR2 SNEGSKA (reference sequence). The DNA for the CDR3 is TGCAGTGCTCACAGGGCGTCCATGAACACTGAAGCTTTCTTT. The encoded protein is CSAHRASMNTEAFF.

The rearrangement uses TRBV9 and TRBJ2-1; TRBD2 matches 10 bases. The germline gives CDR1 SGDLS, CDR2 YYNGEE. With V trimmed by 1 base and J by 9 bases, 13 bases remained unmatched. CDR3 length equals 17 residues. In nucleotides, the CDR3 is TGTGCCAGCAGCGTAATGGCTAGCGGGAGTTGGTTCACTGAGCAGTTCTTC. Translated: CASSVMASGSWFTEQFF.

This clonotype has just one count. This could be a read error, since a much larger clone is one nucleotide away. The CDR3 ends on some other residue instead of the conserved phenylalanine or tryptophan, so this is likely a read error. V usage is TRBV12-5 and J usage is TRBJ2-2; a weak D match, TRBD2 (5 bases). V gave up 1 base and J gave up 2 bases, with 8 bases separating them. This CDR3 region has 15 residues. Per germline, CDR1 LGHNT and CDR2 FRNRAP. The CDR3 DNA follows: TGTGCTAGTGGTTTGGGACTACTTAACACCGGGGAGCTGTTTTCT. This codes for CASGLGLLNTGELFS.

This clonotype was seen ten or more times. The rearrangement links TRBV2 to TRBJ2-5; 11 nucleotides agree with TRBD2. Germline assignment: CDR1 SNHLY and CDR2 FYNNEI. Trimming removed 10 bases from V and 7 bases from J; junction bases left unmatched: 11. The CDR3 loop spans 14 amino acids. In nucleotides, the CDR3 is TGTGCCAAAACTAGCGGGAGCGATGAAGGGACCCAGTACTTC. Protein product: CAKTSGSDEGTQYF. The whole variable domain, filled in from reference TRBV2 and TRBJ2-5, reads EPEVTQTPSHQVTQMGQEVILRCVPISNHLYFYWYRQILGQKVEFLVSFYNNEISEKSEIFDDQFSVERPDGSNFTLKIRSTKLEDSAMYFCAKTSGSDEGTQYFGPGTRLLVL.

Ten or more counts support this clonotype. The chain is built from TRBV10-3 and TRBJ2-3; TRBD1 agrees at 7 bases. The junction had 20 bases not matched to a gene; V was cut back by 11 bases and J by 0 bases. The CDR3 runs 18 residues. Germline loops: CDR1 ENHRY, CDR2 SYGVKD. DNA for the CDR3: TGTGCCCTCCCCACGGGGACAGTTCGATCCCCTAGCACAGATACGCAGTATTTT. This sequence encodes CALPTGTVRSPSTDTQYF.

Many counts were recorded for this clonotype. This rearrangement joins TRBV7-9 to TRBJ2-1, with 10 bases lining up with TRBD2. Germline-derived CDR1 and CDR2 are SEHNR and FQNEAQ (reference sequence). The CDR3 sequence is 16 residues long. The V segment lost 5 bases and the J segment 6 bases; nucleotides outside the gene matches: 10. CDR3 protein: CASSTPSGRRSNEQFF. The CDR3 region has the DNA TGTGCCAGCAGCACTCCTAGCGGGAGACGGAGCAATGAGCAGTTCTTC.

Comment on this clonotype: A read error may be the cause here, since a much bigger clone is one base away. The genes are TRBV14 and TRBJ2-5; D possibly matches TRBD1 or TRBD2 (6 bases each). CDR1 is SGHDN, CDR2 FVKESK, per germline. The CDR3 has 13 residues. CDR3 bases: TGCGCCAGCAGCCAAATGGAGGGGGAGATCCAGTACTTC. Amino acids: CASSQMEGEIQYF.

This rearrangement joins TRBV5-8 to TRBJ2-1; D might be TRBD2 (5 bases). Germline-derived CDR1 and CDR2 are SGHTS and YDEGEE. CDR3 length: 16 residues. Trimming removed 0 bases at V and 5 bases at J, with 15 bases between. The CDR3 loop is CASSLGNQLVNNEQFF. As DNA, the CDR3 is TGTGCCAGCAGCTTGGGGAACCAACTAGTAAACAATGAGCAGTTCTTC.

This clonotype was recorded a few times. The chain has TRBV6-1 and TRBJ2-1; possible D gene TRBD2, 6 bases. CDR3 length: 14 residues. Germline CDR1 reads MNHNS; CDR2 reads SASEGT. Trimming cost V 6 bases and J 7 bases, with 16 bases left between them. In nucleotides, the CDR3 is TGTGCCAGCAGCCTGGAGCGGGTAGGTAATGAGCAGTTCTTC. It translates to CASSLERVGNEQFF.

This rearrangement joins TRBV7-9 to TRBJ1-1; no reliable D call. Germline CDR1 SEHNR, CDR2 FQNEAQ (reference sequence). V dropped 6 bases and J dropped 3 bases, with 5 bases sitting between them. CDR3 length equals 11 residues. The CDR3 protein is CASRRDTEAFF. CDR3 DNA: TGTGCCAGCAGACGGGACACTGAAGCTTTCTTT.

This clonotype was picked up many times. The chain links TRBV15 to TRBJ2-7; 7 positions match TRBD1. The CDR3 covers 13 residues. Germline values: CDR1 LNHNV, CDR2 YYDKDF (reference sequence). Unmatched junction bases numbered 7, after V lost 5 bases and J lost 6 bases. For the CDR3, the DNA is TGTGCCACCAGCGTACGAAACAGGGGCGAGCAGTACTTC. Translated, it gives CATSVRNRGEQYF.

V is TRBV20-1 and J is TRBJ2-3; perhaps TRBD1 as D (6 bases). The V and J ends lost 0 bases and 7 bases respectively, with 11 bases between them. The CDR3 totals 13 residues. CDR1 and CDR2 from the germline V gene are DFQATT and SNEGSKA (reference sequence). The CDR3 protein is CSARDTGKYTQYF. CDR3 DNA sequence: TGCAGTGCTAGAGATACAGGGAAATATACGCAGTATTTT.

This clonotype came up once. A much larger clone sits a single nucleotide away, making a read error possible. This chain uses TRBV29-1 with TRBJ1-1; maybe TRBD1 (6 bases). The CDR3 has 13 amino acids. Deletions cut 7 bases from V and 5 bases from J, with 17 bases between. Germline CDR1 reads SQVTM; CDR2 reads ANQGSEA. The CDR3 DNA follows: TGCAGCGCCAATCTGGGGGCTGGGACTGAAGCTTTCTTT. Its translation is CSANLGAGTEAFF. Filled out from reference TRBV29-1 and TRBJ1-1, the complete variable domain reads SAVISQKPSRDICQRGTSLTIQCQVDSQVTMMFWYRQQPGQSLTLIATANQGSEATYESGFVIDKFPISRPNLTFSTLTVSNMSPEDSSIYLCSANLGAGTEAFFGQGTRLTVV.

Of note for this clonotype: Just one base apart from a much larger clone, this may be a read error. This chain links TRBV5-1 with TRBJ2-7, with 10 bases that match TRBD2. The CDR3 is 15 amino acids. CDR1 and CDR2 (germline): SGHRS, YFSETQ. CDR3: CASSAGLAVVNEQLF. In nucleotides, the CDR3 is TGCGCCAGCAGCGCCGGACTAGCGGTTGTCAATGAGCAGCTCTTC.

There are many counts of this clonotype. V and J are TRBV5-6 and TRBJ2-2; possibly TRBD1 for D (6 bases). The CDR3 totals 18 residues. V was shortened by 0 bases and J by 0 bases, with 15 bases between the two germline ends. Per germline, CDR1 SGHDT and CDR2 YYEEEE. DNA for the CDR3: TGTGCCAGCAGCTTGGTCCGCGCGTGGGACACGAACACCGGGGAGCTGTTTTTT. It encodes CASSLVRAWDTNTGELFF.

This clonotype was observed at least ten times. V and J are TRBV10-1 and TRBJ2-1, with D possibly TRBD2 on 6 matching bases. Between the trimmed V and J ends, which lost 3 bases and 6 bases, there was a span of 12 bases. Germline V gene data show CDR1 as WNHNN and CDR2 as SYGVQD (reference sequence). This CDR3 spans 14 amino acids. In nucleotides, the CDR3 is TGCGCCAGCAGTGATACCGGGACTCGCAATGAGCAGTTCTTC. Translated, it gives CASSDTGTRNEQFF.

Many counts were recorded for this clonotype. V gene TRBV10-3 combines with J gene TRBJ2-1, with TRBD1 matching over 7 bases. V was clipped by 5 bases and J by 4 bases; unmatched bases: 11. This CDR3 is 16 amino acids long. Per germline, CDR1 ENHRY and CDR2 SYGVKD. The CDR3 region is CAISPDRVTSYNEQFF. CDR3 DNA sequence: TGTGCCATCAGTCCCGACAGGGTTACCTCTTACAATGAGCAGTTCTTC.

This clonotype was seen repeatedly, ten times or more. The chain uses TRBV15 and TRBJ2-1; the match to TRBD2 covers 12 bases. The CDR3 has 16 amino acids. CDR1 is LNHNV and CDR2 is YYDKDF in the germline V gene (reference sequence). V was clipped by 3 bases and J by 6 bases; unmatched bases: 6. The CDR3 DNA is TGTGCCACCAGCAGTGGGCGACTAGCGGGAGTCAATGAGCAGTTCTTC. Protein product: CATSSGRLAGVNEQFF.

This clonotype was recorded a few times. This chain uses TRBV27 with TRBJ2-7, with D hard to call. V was shortened by 0 bases and J by 3 bases, with 12 bases between the two germline ends. Germline V lookup: CDR1 MNHEY, CDR2 SMNVEV (reference sequence). This CDR3 is 15 amino acids long. Written as DNA, the CDR3 is TGTGCCAGCAGTTTATCACCCCTCCCCCACTACGAGCAGTACTTC. Translation gives CASSLSPLPHYEQYF.

This clonotype was seen ten or more times. The V and J genes are TRBV9 and TRBJ2-1, with D uncertain. CDR1 and CDR2 from the germline V gene are SGDLS and YYNGEE. CDR3 size: 13 residues. V was clipped by 0 bases and J by 7 bases, with 8 bases between them. CDR3 protein: CASSVGARNEQFF. The DNA for the CDR3 is TGTGCCAGCAGCGTAGGTGCCCGGAATGAGCAGTTCTTC.

This chain uses TRBV6-5 with TRBJ2-7, with 10 bases fitting TRBD2. The junction had 16 bases not matched to a gene; V was cut back by 5 bases and J by 6 bases. Germline assignment: CDR1 MNHEY and CDR2 SVGAGI. The CDR3 sequence is 17 residues long. The CDR3 region has the DNA TGTGCCAGCAGTCACGGCCGGCTAGCGGGAGAGGGCCTCGAGCAGTACTTC. It is translated as CASSHGRLAGEGLEQYF.

This clonotype has a handful of counts. This chain joins TRBV9 and TRBJ2-1; 9 bases map to TRBD2. CDR3 size: 16 residues. Trimming removed 1 base from V and 8 bases from J; junction bases left unmatched: 10. In germline, CDR1 is SGDLS, CDR2 YYNGEE. The CDR3 reads CASSVSAGGDYDEQFF. The CDR3 DNA reads as TGTGCCAGCAGCGTATCAGCGGGGGGAGATTACGATGAGCAGTTCTTC.

This clonotype was counted only a few times. This chain links TRBV7-6 with TRBJ1-1, with D unclear. Per germline, CDR1 SGHVS and CDR2 FNYEAQ. The V and J ends lost 1 base and 2 bases respectively, with 8 bases between them. The CDR3 runs to 14 residues. In DNA form, the CDR3 reads TGTGCCAGCAGCTTAGTTACAGATAACACTGAAGCTTTCTTT. Its translation: CASSLVTDNTEAFF.

A note on this clonotype: This may come from a read error, since a much larger clone is one base off. The chain links TRBV11-2 to TRBJ2-1; 9 positions agree with TRBD1. This CDR3 spans 16 amino acids. Trimming removed 1 base from V and 9 bases from J; junction bases left unmatched: 10. Per the germline V gene, CDR1 is SGHAT and CDR2 is FQNNGV. In DNA form, the CDR3 reads TGTGCCAGCAGCTTAGTTGGACAGGGGTTTGGCAGTGAGCAGTTCTTC. Protein product: CASSLVGQGFGSEQFF.

This clonotype came up many times. The rearrangement joins TRBV7-2 to TRBJ2-7; D unresolved. Germline V gene data show CDR1 as SGHTA and CDR2 as FQGNSA. This CDR3 region has 13 residues. V was clipped by 5 bases and J by 4 bases, with 12 bases between them. DNA for the CDR3: TGTGCCAGCAGCACTCGGACCGGGTACGAGCAGTACTTC. Amino acids: CASSTRTGYEQYF. Based on the CDR3 plus reference TRBV7-2 and TRBJ2-7, the full variable domain is GAGVSQSPSNKVTEKGKDVELRCDPISGHTALYWYRQSLGQGLEFLIYFQGNSAPDKSGLPSDRFSAERTGGSVSTLTIQRTQQEDSAVYLCASSTRTGYEQYFGPGTRLTVT.

This clonotype was seen many times. The genes are TRBV20-1 and TRBJ2-5; 9 nucleotides align to TRBD2. J gave up 9 bases and V 3 bases, and 8 bases lay outside the gene matches. The CDR3 is made up of 13 amino acids. Germline V lookup: CDR1 DFQATT, CDR2 SNEGSKA (reference sequence). The CDR3 DNA is TGCAGTGCTAGTCCTAGCGGGGTCGAGGCCCAGTACTTC. This sequence encodes CSASPSGVEAQYF.